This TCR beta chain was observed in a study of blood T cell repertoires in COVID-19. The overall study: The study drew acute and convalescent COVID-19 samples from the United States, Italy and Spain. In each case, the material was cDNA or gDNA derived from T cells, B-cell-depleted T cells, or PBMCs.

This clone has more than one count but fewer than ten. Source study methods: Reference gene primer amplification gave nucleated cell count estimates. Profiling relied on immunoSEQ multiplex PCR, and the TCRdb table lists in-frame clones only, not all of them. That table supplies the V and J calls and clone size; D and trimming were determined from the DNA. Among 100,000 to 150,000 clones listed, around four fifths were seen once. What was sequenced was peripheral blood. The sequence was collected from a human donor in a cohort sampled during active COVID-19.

CDR3 residues: CASSPRQEKLFF. The CDR3 nucleotides read TGTGCCAGCAGCCCTCGACAGGAAAAACTGTTTTTT. V gene TRBV3-1 (or the pseudogene TRBV3-2) combines with J gene TRBJ1-4; a weak D match, TRBD1 (5 bases). The ends were cut back, 4 bases at V and 8 bases at J, with 8 bases in the middle. The CDR3 loop spans 12 amino acids. Germline V gene lookup returns CDR1 LGHDT and CDR2 YNNKEL (reference sequence).